These T cell receptor beta chains were read from a single sample in a study of T cells in Graves' hyperthyroidism and ophthalmopathy. Each CDR3 protein is one row after TCRdb ran MiXCR on the multiplex PCR reads. The data hold 550,000 to 700,000 distinct CDR3 sequences, with 35% to 55% observed a single time. The specimen sequenced was peripheral blood or thyroid tissue (not recorded which). Receptors originate from an adult woman with Graves' disease, either hyperthyroidism or ophthalmopathy (not recorded which). Both conserved end residues are part of each CDR3. The D gene is left open where the match is weak. The size of a clone is reported for some rows only, either as once, few or many, or as a class for expanded clones.

d_gene: TRBD1
v_gene: TRBV19
abundance: many
j_gene: TRBJ2-2
CDR3aa: CASTRTGTWYTGELFF

d_gene: -
v_gene: TRBV2
abundance: -
j_gene: TRBJ1-1
CDR3aa: CASNSQAFF

d_gene: -
v_gene: TRBV10-3
abundance: -
j_gene: TRBJ1-2
CDR3aa: CAISELIGHYGYTF

d_gene: TRBD2
v_gene: TRBV15
abundance: -
j_gene: TRBJ2-3
CDR3aa: CATYGTSDTDTQYF

d_gene: -
v_gene: TRBV2
abundance: many
j_gene: TRBJ2-5
CDR3aa: CASRTEIPYF

d_gene: -
v_gene: TRBV3-1
abundance: few
j_gene: TRBJ1-1
CDR3aa: CASSQAAGDTEAFF

d_gene: -
v_gene: TRBV5-4
abundance: -
j_gene: TRBJ2-7
CDR3aa: CASRYLPGDAYEQYF

d_gene: TRBD1
v_gene: TRBV9
abundance: few
j_gene: TRBJ1-6
CDR3aa: CASNRDGTANSPLHF

d_gene: TRBD1
v_gene: TRBV14
abundance: -
j_gene: TRBJ1-1
CDR3aa: CASSHLLGQGPEAFF

d_gene: -
v_gene: TRBV5-2
abundance: -
j_gene: TRBJ1-2
CDR3aa: CASNGGRETGYTF

d_gene: TRBD1
v_gene: TRBV29-1
abundance: -
j_gene: TRBJ2-7
CDR3aa: CSVAGQGVRLSYEQYF

d_gene: -
v_gene: TRBV11-2
abundance: -
j_gene: TRBJ2-7
CDR3aa: CASSLGPGVTYEQYF

d_gene: -
v_gene: TRBV7-9
abundance: few
j_gene: TRBJ2-3
CDR3aa: CASSPEFETQYF

d_gene: TRBD1
v_gene: TRBV29-1
abundance: -
j_gene: TRBJ1-1
CDR3aa: CSETPTGRTEAFF

d_gene: -
v_gene: TRBV6-6
abundance: many
j_gene: TRBJ1-5
CDR3aa: CASSSHVGPYNQPQHF

d_gene: -
v_gene: TRBV5-6
abundance: -
j_gene: TRBJ2-5
CDR3aa: CASSIVGGTKETRYF

d_gene: -
v_gene: TRBV2
abundance: -
j_gene: TRBJ1-4
CDR3aa: CASSEEGSGEKLFF

d_gene: -
v_gene: TRBV24-1
abundance: -
j_gene: TRBJ2-7
CDR3aa: CATSDSYRDEQYF

d_gene: -
v_gene: TRBV10-3
abundance: -
j_gene: TRBJ2-3
CDR3aa: CAISERRALGTDTQYF

d_gene: TRBD1
v_gene: TRBV10-3
abundance: -
j_gene: TRBJ1-1
CDR3aa: CAISESTGRAEAFF

d_gene: -
v_gene: TRBV7-6
abundance: -
j_gene: TRBJ2-7
CDR3aa: CASSFLARQYF

d_gene: -
v_gene: TRBV5-5
abundance: many
j_gene: TRBJ2-6
CDR3aa: CASSLLGAGGANVLTF

d_gene: TRBD2
v_gene: TRBV7-8
abundance: -
j_gene: TRBJ2-7
CDR3aa: CASEPRRGTYEQYF

d_gene: -
v_gene: TRBV10-3
abundance: -
j_gene: TRBJ1-2
CDR3aa: CAISDLSNYGYTF

d_gene: -
v_gene: TRBV6-2/TRBV6-3
abundance: -
j_gene: TRBJ1-5
CDR3aa: CASRDRMSQPQHF

d_gene: -
v_gene: TRBV2
abundance: -
j_gene: TRBJ2-5
CDR3aa: CASSPGQSYNSTRGTQYF

d_gene: TRBD1
v_gene: TRBV15
abundance: -
j_gene: TRBJ2-7
CDR3aa: CATSSPGQGAEQYF

d_gene: -
v_gene: TRBV19
abundance: many
j_gene: TRBJ1-2
CDR3aa: CASGPHTNYGYTF

d_gene: -
v_gene: TRBV10-3
abundance: -
j_gene: TRBJ1-2
CDR3aa: CATTPFDRDYGYTF

d_gene: -
v_gene: TRBV6-1
abundance: -
j_gene: TRBJ2-5
CDR3aa: CASSPSDRMQETQYF

d_gene: TRBD1
v_gene: TRBV12-3/TRBV12-4
abundance: few
j_gene: TRBJ1-5
CDR3aa: CASSSDRGPETQHF

d_gene: -
v_gene: TRBV10-3
abundance: -
j_gene: TRBJ2-7
CDR3aa: CAISNTGMGPHEQYF

d_gene: -
v_gene: TRBV2
abundance: -
j_gene: TRBJ2-6
CDR3aa: CATPAAAGANVLTF

d_gene: -
v_gene: TRBV7-2
abundance: once
j_gene: TRBJ2-3
CDR3aa: CASSLAGRDTQYF

d_gene: TRBD2
v_gene: TRBV5-1
abundance: few
j_gene: TRBJ2-5
CDR3aa: CASSLAYGTSEYQETQYF

d_gene: -
v_gene: TRBV29-1
abundance: -
j_gene: TRBJ1-5
CDR3aa: CSVGQEDQPQHF

d_gene: -
v_gene: TRBV19
abundance: many
j_gene: TRBJ1-2
CDR3aa: CAIRGQGHGYTF

d_gene: -
v_gene: TRBV7-9
abundance: few
j_gene: TRBJ1-2
CDR3aa: CASSLVPGYDYTF

d_gene: TRBD1
v_gene: TRBV4-2
abundance: -
j_gene: TRBJ1-4
CDR3aa: CASSQDLLRGRGNEKLFF

d_gene: -
v_gene: TRBV29-1
abundance: -
j_gene: TRBJ1-2
CDR3aa: CSVGGHRGGYTF